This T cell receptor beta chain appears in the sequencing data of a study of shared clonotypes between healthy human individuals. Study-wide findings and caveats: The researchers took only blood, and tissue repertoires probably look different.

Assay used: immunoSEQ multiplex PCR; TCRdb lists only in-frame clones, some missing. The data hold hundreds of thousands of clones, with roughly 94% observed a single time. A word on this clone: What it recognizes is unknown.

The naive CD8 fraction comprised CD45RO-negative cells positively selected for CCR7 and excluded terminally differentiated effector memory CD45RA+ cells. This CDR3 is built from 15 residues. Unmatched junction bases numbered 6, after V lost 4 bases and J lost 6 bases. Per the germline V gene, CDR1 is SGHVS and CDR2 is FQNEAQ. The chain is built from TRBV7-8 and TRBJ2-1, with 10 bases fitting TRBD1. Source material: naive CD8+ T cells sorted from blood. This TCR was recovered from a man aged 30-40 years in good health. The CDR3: CASSWGQGRGNEQFF. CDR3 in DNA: TGTGCCAGCAGCTGGGGACAGGGGAGGGGCAATGAGCAGTTCTTC.